This T cell receptor (beta chain) was sequenced in a study of blood T cells in healthy people across ages (dated by TCRdb to 2014 to 2015). Turning to the overall study: In model experiments, template switching captured about one uniquely barcoded TCR beta cDNA molecule for every two T cells. The donors were split into four age groups: young (average 16 years), middle-aged (around 37), aged (more than 60) and long-lived (about 82). To track age-related changes in TCR beta repertoire diversity, the study relied on deep sequencing normalized with unique cDNA molecular identifiers. For two donors (one aged 18 to 29 and one aged 80 or older), the study analyzed two additional independent replicas of 1 million unique cDNA reads from the same blood draw. Points the paper makes about the study in general: Observed TCR beta diversity per million T cells fell roughly linearly with age, and a significant reduction was already apparent by age about 43. Because the CMV infection status of the donors was unknown, age-related changes in expanded clonotypes may potentially have been confounded. Compared with the aged group, the long-lived group had more naive CD4+ T cells, fewer expanded clones and increased TCR diversity, a pattern suggesting age selection. Estimates of total diversity based on one million sequenced T cells were regarded as lower bounds and as underestimates. The percentage of naive T cells measured by flow cytometry correlated strongly with observed TCR beta diversity. Since profiling was done on bulk unsorted PBMCs, naive and antigen-experienced compartments could not be conclusively compared.

Libraries were constructed by 5' RACE. The data were produced on an Illumina HiSeq 2500. A second about 6 to 11 cycle PCR used a sample-barcoded 5' primer and a J-beta primer mix. Each TCR beta cDNA molecule received a unique molecular identifier from a template-switch 5' adaptor carrying 12 random nucleotides. Each sample yielded at least 2.5 million CDR3-containing paired-end reads. First-strand cDNA synthesis was performed from all RNA using the Mint cDNA synthesis kit, with priming by a TRBC-specific oligonucleotide. Following uracil-DNA glycosylase treatment, all cDNA underwent a first 18-cycle PCR with the universal primers M1SS and BC2_uni_R. The authors' pipeline ran thus. Each sample was normalized by randomly selecting 1 million high-quality reads, each carrying a distinct molecular identifier. Instead of being binned into consensus sequences, reads that shared molecular identifiers were thrown out. MiTCR, with a Q25 quality threshold and the strictest error-elimination algorithm, was used for CDR3 identification, clonotype clustering and error correction. Lower-bound total TCR beta diversity was estimated with a nonparametric unseen species model using Euler transformation. TCRdb reprocessed the public reads (quality trimming at Q25 with fastp, clone calling with MiXCR) and kept in-frame beta chains. Records with the same CDR3 protein are collapsed into one entry carrying the most frequent genes and DNA. These V and J calls are TCRdb output, not the study's own analysis. The table for this sample lists more than 600,000 distinct CDR3 sequences; 20% to 25% of them were counted only once. 9.4% of the sample is held by the ten biggest clonotypes.

From a lookup of the germline V gene, CDR1 and CDR2 are SGHTA and FQGTGA. From cysteine to phenylalanine, the CDR3 is 14 amino acids long. The CDR3 DNA has 42 bases and is translated from base 1. Deletion took 6 bases off V and 6 bases off J, with a span of 15 bases between the germline ends. In its sample, this clonotype was seen a few times. This receptor's antigen is unknown. Base quality data are lacking; no much larger clone is found one base away. Systemically healthy Caucasian individuals from Russia, approximately 39 in total and aged about 6 to 100 years, were included as donors. Each donor gave 9.5 to 10 milliliters of peripheral blood, drawn into EDTA-treated Vacutainer tubes. Ficoll-Paque density-gradient centrifugation was used to isolate PBMCs, with at least 6.5 million per sample. Trizol reagent was used to extract total RNA from the PBMCs, yielding at least 6 micrograms per sample. For every donor, flow cytometry on a PBMC aliquot measured the percentage of naive CD45RAhigh/CD27high T cells.

The data also belong to a second study, concerning T cells of mothers and their children. Looking at the second paper: Nine systemically healthy Caucasian individuals served as donors, namely three mothers together with their six children. cDNA synthesis used all of the extracted RNA, with approximately 1.4 ug of RNA in each 15 ul reaction. In the second PCR, sample barcodes and 2-4 random nucleotides were introduced via the M1S primer. Over 8.5 million TCR beta CDR3 reads came from each mother, compared with about 3 million reads from each child. Thymic selection shapes the output of TCR recombination in a similar way in related and unrelated pairs, and inherited differences have a minor effect. Related mother-child pairs always showed normalized repertoire overlap that was slightly higher than in unrelated mother-child pairs, though the difference was never significant. No persistent microchimeric T cell clones were found, with a detection sensitivity of around 100 clones per million clonotypes. The study used deep NGS to compare TCR beta repertoires of mothers and children, seeking features distinguishing related mother-child pairs from unrelated individuals. On average, the children were roughly 10 +/- 4 years old, while the mothers were around 42 +/- 4 years old. After adapters were ligated using NEBNext reagents, the libraries underwent 100+100 nt paired-end sequencing on an Illumina HiSeq 2000. To prevent cross-contamination, the mother and child libraries were prepared a month apart and were sequenced in separate runs. For each donor, between roughly 450,000 and 2,200,000 distinct TCR beta clonotypes were identified. Naive TCR beta clonotypes were estimated from low-frequency clonotypes matched to each donor's FACS-determined naive share, without sorting.

The material sequenced was blood. The receptor was derived from a boy between 5 and 17 years old in good health. The sequence joins TRBV7-3 to TRBJ2-1; the D call is tentative, TRBD1 or TRBD2, as each matches 7 bases. This receptor carries the CDR3 CASRLSGGGNEQFF. The bases read TGTGCCAGCAGGTTATCAGGGGGGGGCAATGAGCAGTTCTTC.